These T cell receptor beta chains were read from a single sample in a study of tumor and adjacent non-tumor tissue in lung cancer. TCRdb re-called the multiplex PCR reads with MiXCR, one entry per CDR3 protein. This table holds about 98,000 distinct CDR3 sequences, 75% to 90% found once. The specimen sequenced was distant non-tumor lung tissue. The receptors shown here come from a man aged 60 to 69 with small cell lung cancer. Each CDR3 is given with its conserved first and last residue. The D gene is left open where the match is weak. Clone size is shown for a subset of rows, as once, few, many or a class of expanded clone.

size: -
J: TRBJ2-5
D: -
V: TRBV11-3
CDR3: CASRRGPQKTRYF
DNA: TGTGCCAGCAGACGGGGGCCTCAAAAGACCCGGTACTTC

size: -
J: TRBJ2-1
D: -
V: TRBV6-5
CDR3: CASSYSWGVGNEQSF
DNA: -

size: -
J: TRBJ1-1
D: -
V: TRBV12-3/TRBV12-4
CDR3: CPSSSVLEVFF
DNA: TGTCCCAGCAGTTCCGTCCTTGAAGTTTTCTTT

size: -
J: TRBJ2-1
D: -
V: TRBV11-2
CDR3: CASSLVKAQSSYNEQFF
DNA: TGTGCTAGCAGCTTAGTGAAAGCCCAGAGCTCCTACAATGAGCAATTCTTC

size: -
J: TRBJ1-3
D: -
V: TRBV11-2
CDR3: CASSLGVGTGNAIYF
DNA: TGTGCCAGCAGCTTAGGGGTGGGCACTGGAAACGCCATATATTTT

size: -
J: TRBJ2-5
D: TRBD2
V: TRBV7-9
CDR3: CTSSFVAGVETQYF
DNA: TGTACCAGTAGCTTTGTAGCGGGAGTAGAGACCCAGTACTTC

size: -
J: TRBJ2-5
D: -
V: TRBV29-1
CDR3: CSALVWTAEETQCF
DNA: TGCAGTGCCCTGGTGTGGACAGCAGAGGAGACCCAGTGCTTC

size: few
J: TRBJ2-1
D: -
V: TRBV2
CDR3: CASSEVGRGFF
DNA: TGTGCCAGCAGTGAAGTAGGCCGGGGGTTCTTC

size: -
J: TRBJ2-1
D: -
V: TRBV29-1
CDR3: CSVEIGWAGSYNEQFF
DNA: TGCAGCGTTGAAATCGGCTGGGCTGGCTCCTACAATGAGCAGTTCTTC

size: once
J: TRBJ2-3
D: TRBD1
V: TRBV12-3/TRBV12-4
CDR3: CASRNRGRSTDMHYF
DNA: TGTGCCAGCAGAAACAGGGGGCGCAGCACAGATATGCACTATTTT

size: once
J: TRBJ2-1
D: -
V: TRBV6-5
CDR3: CASSCSLGNGSSSYNEQFF
DNA: TGTGCCAGCAGTTGCTCCCTTGGCAACGGGAGCAGCTCCTACAATGAGCAGTTCTTC

size: -
J: TRBJ2-2
D: TRBD2
V: TRBV20-1
CDR3: CSARDNSGRRTGMLFF
DNA: TGCAGTGCTAGAGACAACAGCGGGAGACGGACCGGGATGCTGTTTTTT

size: -
J: TRBJ2-1
D: TRBD2
V: TRBV11-1
CDR3: CASISESKTSGNGNEQFF
DNA: TGTGCCAGCATCTCAGAATCGAAGACTAGCGGGAATGGTAATGAGCAGTTCTTC

size: -
J: TRBJ2-1
D: -
V: TRBV5-1
CDR3: CPSGPGRATLGEQFF
DNA: TGCCCCAGCGGCCCGGGACGAGCAACTCTGGGTGAGCAGTTCTTC

size: -
J: TRBJ2-2
D: -
V: TRBV7-9
CDR3: CASSRAWAFDTGELFF
DNA: TGTGCCAGCAGCCGGGCATGGGCGTTCGACACCGGGGAGCTGTTTTTT

size: once
J: TRBJ2-7
D: -
V: TRBV11-3
CDR3: CASCPYSRAGEQYF
DNA: TGTGCCAGTTGCCCTTACTCCCGCGCGGGGGAGCAGTACTTC

size: -
J: TRBJ2-1
D: TRBD2
V: TRBV11-2
CDR3: CASSLTSMTYNEQFF
DNA: TGCGCCAGCAGTTTGACTAGCATGACATACAATGAGCAGTTCTTC

size: -
J: TRBJ2-1
D: -
V: TRBV6-1
CDR3: CASSEWSISSYKEQFF
DNA: TGTGCCAGCAGTGAATGGAGTATCAGCTCCTACAAAGAGCAGTTCTTC

size: -
J: TRBJ2-5
D: -
V: TRBV4-2
CDR3: CASSQGSWQETQYF
DNA: TGTGCTAGCAGTCAGGGGAGCTGGCAAGAGACCCAATACTTC

size: -
J: TRBJ1-1
D: TRBD1
V: TRBV5-4
CDR3: CVSNSRTGGITEAFF
DNA: TGTGTCAGCAACTCACGGACAGGGGGAATCACTGAAGCTTTCTTT

size: -
J: TRBJ1-5
D: -
V: TRBV20-1
CDR3: CSAGGGGPEQPQHF
DNA: TGCAGTGCCGGGGGGGGGGGACCAGAGCAGCCCCAGCATTTT

size: -
J: TRBJ2-3
D: -
V: TRBV6-5
CDR3: CTSSHLYGADTQYF
DNA: TGTACCAGCAGCCACCTATACGGGGCAGATACACAGTATTTT

size: many
J: TRBJ2-3
D: TRBD2
V: TRBV20-1
CDR3: CSARGGAGGSTDTQYF
DNA: TGCAGTGCTAGAGGTGGAGCGGGAGGGAGCACAGATACGCAGTATTTT

size: -
J: TRBJ1-2
D: -
V: TRBV6-5
CDR3: CISSLQTGTIYGYTF
DNA: TGTATCAGCAGTTTGCAAACCGGGACAATCTATGGATACACCTTC

size: -
J: TRBJ2-3
D: -
V: TRBV10-3
CDR3: CAIDRQGSNTDKQYF
DNA: TGTGCCATAGACCGGCAGGGGTCTAACACAGATAAGCAGTATTTT

size: -
J: TRBJ2-1
D: -
V: TRBV11-2
CDR3: CASSLGNEEFF
DNA: TGTGCCAGCAGCTTAGGCAATGAGGAGTTCTTC

size: -
J: TRBJ2-3
D: -
V: TRBV6-6
CDR3: CAGTPAGGTNTQYF
DNA: TGTGCCGGCACCCCAGCAGGGGGGACAAATACGCAGTATTTT

size: many
J: TRBJ2-3
D: TRBD2
V: TRBV7-9
CDR3: CASVSGTSFGITDTQYF
DNA: TGTGCCAGCGTCTCCGGGACTAGCTTTGGGATCACAGATACGCAGTATTTT

size: medium-sized
J: TRBJ2-1
D: TRBD2
V: TRBV11-1
CDR3: CASSLPLAATYNEQFF
DNA: TGTGCCAGCAGCTTACCACTAGCGGCCACCTACAATGAGCAGTTCTTC